The 28 T cell receptor beta chains in this list originate from one sample, sequenced in a study of PD-L1 blockade in urothelial cancer (dated by TCRdb to 2017 to 2019). Libraries were prepared through the immunoSEQ multiplex PCR assay. Entries here come from immuneACCESS through TCRdb and include only in-frame sequences with V and J called. Some clones fail to appear in such tables; in the studies checked, an unresolved V gene covers under half of the shortfall, and the cause of the remainder is unknown. In this sample the table shows 75,000 to 90,000 clones, about 81% of which occur a single time. The ten most abundant clones make up over 7.5% of the sample. Sample: PBMCs, taken around atezolizumab (anti-PD-L1) treatment. The receptors derive from a man between 65 and 85 years old with urothelial cancer.

This clone is medium-sized in the sample. The V and J genes are TRBV5-6 and TRBJ2-2; 9 nucleotides align to TRBD1. Germline assignment: CDR1 SGHDT and CDR2 YYEEEE. The junction had 2 bases not matched to a gene; V was cut back by 2 bases and J by 3 bases. This CDR3 contains 15 residues. CDR3 region: CASSFGTGHTGELFF. In DNA form, the CDR3 reads TGTGCCAGCAGCTTCGGGACAGGGCACACCGGGGAGCTGTTTTTT.

The chain combines TRBV7-9 with TRBJ1-2, with 7 bases identical to TRBD1. The germline CDR1 and CDR2 sequences are SEHNR and FQNEAQ (reference sequence). V gave up 5 bases and J gave up 14 bases; unmatched junction bases: 11. CDR3 length equals 12 residues. CDR3 region: CASSKAKGAQTF. The DNA of the CDR3 is TGTGCCAGCAGCAAGGCGAAGGGGGCGCAAACCTTC.

As concerns this clone: The sample carries other DNA sequences with the same CDR3. The rearrangement joins TRBV7-2 to TRBJ2-7, with 7 bases lining up with TRBD2. CDR3 size: 15 residues. V lost 3 bases to trimming and J lost 2 bases; unmatched junction nucleotides: 7. Germline CDR1 reads SGHTA; CDR2 reads FQGNSA. CDR3 in amino acids: CASSLEGRGAYEQYF. In DNA form, the CDR3 reads TGTGCCAGCAGCTTGGAAGGGAGGGGCGCCTACGAGCAGTACTTC.

The chain joins TRBV5-8 to TRBJ2-3; the D gene is possibly TRBD1 (5 bases). The CDR3 runs 15 residues. V lost 0 bases and J lost 3, with 11 bases in between. From germline, CDR1 is SGHTS and CDR2 YDEGEE. CDR3 nucleotides: TGTGCCAGCAGCTTGGGAAGGGGCTGGACAGATACGCAGTATTTT. It is translated as CASSLGRGWTDTQYF.

The chain links TRBV10-3 to TRBJ1-3, with a tentative D call TRBD1 (5 bases). The germline V gene encodes CDR1 ENHRY and CDR2 SYGVKD. Trimming removed 10 bases from V and 0 bases from J, with 10 bases in between. CDR3 length: 13 residues. In nucleotides, the CDR3 is TGTGCCACGGAGGGGACCTCTGGAAACACCATATATTTT. Protein: CATEGTSGNTIYF.

The V and J genes are TRBV4-3 and TRBJ1-4; weak D call: TRBD1 (5 bases). Trimming left V 0 bases short and J 8 bases short, with 13 bases between. The CDR3 totals 15 residues. In germline, CDR1 is LGHNA, CDR2 YSLEER. The CDR3 region has the DNA TGCGCCAGCAGCCAAGATATCAGGGTAGAAGAAAAACTGTTTTTT. Protein: CASSQDIRVEEKLFF.

The genes are TRBV30 and TRBJ2-1; 8 bases are a match to TRBD2. V gave up 4 bases and J gave up 7 bases; unmatched junction bases: 12. Germline V gene sequence: CDR1 GTSNPN, CDR2 SVGIG (reference sequence). CDR3 length: 15 residues. This chain's CDR3 is CAWKPLGGGGNEQFF. As DNA, the CDR3 is TGTGCCTGGAAACCCTTGGGGGGCGGGGGGAATGAGCAGTTCTTC.

The chain employs TRBV7-8 and TRBJ2-5; possible D gene TRBD2, 6 bases. Germline V gene data show CDR1 as SGHVS and CDR2 as FQNEAQ. Deletions cut 2 bases from V and 5 bases from J, with 9 bases between. There are 13 residues in the CDR3. The CDR3 nucleotides read TGTGCCAGCAGCTTAAGGGCGGGGGAGACCCAGTACTTC. Translated, it gives CASSLRAGETQYF. Full variable domain (outside the CDR3, taken from reference TRBV7-8 and TRBJ2-5): GAGVSQSPRYKVAKRGQDVALRCDPISGHVSLFWYQQALGQGPEFLTYFQNEAQLDKSGLPSDRFFAERPEGSVSTLKIQRTQQEDSAVYLCASSLRAGETQYFGPGTRLLVL.

V is TRBV7-9 and J is TRBJ2-7; a weak D match, TRBD2 (6 bases). The CDR3 consists of 16 residues. The V end lost 4 bases, the J end lost 2 bases, and 18 bases lay between the germline ends. In germline, CDR1 is SEHNR, CDR2 FQNEAQ (reference sequence). CDR3 DNA: TGTGCCAGCAGCTCGATCACCGGGACTCGTCCCTACGAGCAGTACTTC. It is translated as CASSSITGTRPYEQYF.

The table lists this clone with a few counts. This sequence joins TRBV6-6 and TRBJ2-1; 8 bases map to TRBD2. Germline V gene sequence: CDR1 MNHNY, CDR2 SVGAGI (reference sequence). This CDR3 contains 16 residues. With 8 bases clipped from V and 4 bases from J, the junction kept 13 bases outside the gene matches. CDR3 protein: CASDLQSGGPYNEQFF. The CDR3 DNA sequence: TGTGCCAGCGATCTACAGAGCGGGGGACCTTACAATGAGCAGTTCTTC.

The rearrangement uses TRBV7-2 and TRBJ2-2; possibly TRBD2 for D (5 bases). V was pared by 3 bases and J by 3 bases, with 8 bases between. CDR3 size: 14 residues. The germline V gene encodes CDR1 SGHTA and CDR2 FQGNSA. CDR3 DNA: TGTGCCAGCAGCTTCGGGGTCTACACCGGGGAGCTGTTTTTT. Encoded protein: CASSFGVYTGELFF.

V gene TRBV27 combines with J gene TRBJ2-7; a possible D gene is TRBD2 (5 bases). V was clipped by 0 bases and J by 0 bases, with 9 bases between them. CDR3 length equals 15 residues. The V gene's germline CDR1 is MNHEY and CDR2 SMNVEV (reference sequence). DNA of the CDR3: TGTGCCAGCAGTTTATCAGCGGATAGCTCCTACGAGCAGTACTTC. Translating gives CASSLSADSSYEQYF.

The chain is built from TRBV27 and TRBJ2-3; possibly TRBD2 for D (5 bases). CDR1 MNHEY and CDR2 SMNVEV come from the germline V gene (reference sequence). The CDR3 totals 16 residues. V lost 5 bases and J lost 4, with 19 bases in between. CDR3 loop: CASSTLAQIGADTQYF. The CDR3 DNA is TGTGCCAGCAGTACCCTCGCACAGATCGGGGCAGATACGCAGTATTTT.

This clone is a singleton in its sample. The chain joins TRBV19 to TRBJ1-2, with a tentative D call TRBD1 (6 bases). The CDR3 length is 14 residues. V was cut by 4 bases and J by 3 bases, with 12 bases left in between. Germline lookup yields CDR1 LNHDA and CDR2 SQIVND (reference sequence). The CDR3 DNA follows: TGTGCCAGTAGTACCCGGGGGGCGGACTATGGCTACACCTTC. Translating gives CASSTRGADYGYTF.

The V call is TRBV19, the J call TRBJ2-1; 12 bases agree with TRBD1. CDR3 length equals 16 residues. CDR1 is LNHDA and CDR2 is SQIVND in the germline V gene (reference sequence). The V gene end was trimmed by 3 bases and the J gene end by 5 bases; junction bases not matched to a gene: 5. The chain's CDR3 is CASSIGGTGGHNEQFF. CDR3 sequence (DNA): TGTGCCAGTAGTATTGGTGGGACAGGGGGCCACAATGAGCAGTTCTTC.

This chain connects TRBV11-2 to TRBJ1-6, with D perhaps matching TRBD1 (5 bases). Trimming pared 0 bases from V and 4 bases from J, leaving 7 bases between. From germline, CDR1 is SGHAT and CDR2 FQNNGV. The CDR3 runs 15 residues. As DNA, the CDR3 is TGTGCCAGCAGCTTAGACAGGGCATATAATTCACCCCTCCACTTT. Its translation is CASSLDRAYNSPLHF.

The chain joins TRBV5-4 to TRBJ2-7, with TRBD1 matching over 9 bases. Trimming removed 1 base from V and 5 bases from J; junction bases left unmatched: 1. Per the germline V gene, CDR1 is SGHNT and CDR2 is YYREEE (reference sequence). CDR3 length equals 13 residues. The CDR3 nucleotides are TGTGCCAGCAGCTTGACAGGGGGCAACGAGCAGTACTTC. Translated: CASSLTGGNEQYF.

Only a few counts were recorded for this clone. This chain uses TRBV19 with TRBJ1-6; D is perhaps TRBD1 (6 bases). CDR1 is LNHDA and CDR2 is SQIVND in the germline V gene (reference sequence). Trimming left V 10 bases short and J 7 bases short, with 17 bases between. This CDR3 has 14 residues. The CDR3 here is CATTTLGANSPLHF. For the CDR3, the DNA is TGTGCCACCACCACCTTGGGGGCGAATTCACCCCTCCACTTT.

The rearrangement links TRBV5-4 to TRBJ2-1, with 8 bases lining up with TRBD1. This CDR3 is 15 amino acids long. J lost 2 bases, V lost 4 bases, and 5 bases had no gene match. Germline assignment: CDR1 SGHNT and CDR2 YYREEE (reference sequence). This CDR3 reads CASSAGTGAYNEQFF. CDR3 nucleotide sequence: TGTGCCAGCAGCGCCGGGACAGGTGCCTACAATGAGCAGTTCTTC. The full variable domain, with the rest looked up from reference TRBV5-4 and TRBJ2-1, is ETGVTQSPTHLIKTRGQQVTLRCSSQSGHNTVSWYQQALGQGPQFIFQYYREEENGRGNFPPRFSGLQFPNYSSELNVNALELDDSALYLCASSAGTGAYNEQFFGPGTRLTVL.

This clone is a singleton in its sample. The chain employs TRBV18 and TRBJ2-1; 10 bases line up with TRBD2. The CDR3 sequence is 15 residues long. Trimming at V came to 6 bases and at J to 10 bases, leaving 12 bases not matched to a gene. Germline CDR1 KGHSH, CDR2 LQKENI. CDR3 protein: CASSLPITSGEEQFF. CDR3 DNA sequence: TGTGCCAGCTCCCTCCCGATAACTAGCGGGGAAGAGCAGTTCTTC.

The genes are TRBV6-6 and TRBJ1-2; 8 bases are shared with TRBD1. CDR3 length: 14 amino acids. V was pared by 2 bases and J by 6 bases, with 5 bases of the junction left unmatched. CDR1 is MNHNY and CDR2 is SVGAGI in the germline V gene (reference sequence). The CDR3 loop reads CASSYLTGVNGYTF. CDR3 DNA sequence: TGTGCCAGCAGTTACCTGACAGGGGTGAATGGCTACACCTTC.

The chain links TRBV10-3 to TRBJ2-7; D might be TRBD2 (6 bases). Trimming removed 0 bases from V and 0 bases from J, with 15 bases in between. CDR3 size: 17 residues. Germline assignment: CDR1 ENHRY and CDR2 SYGVKD. The CDR3 reads CAISESEAGRNSYEQYF. As DNA, the CDR3 is TGTGCCATCAGTGAGTCGGAGGCGGGAAGGAACTCCTACGAGCAGTACTTC.

This clone was picked up a small number of times. The V gene is TRBV13, the J gene TRBJ2-7; maybe TRBD2 (6 bases). The V gene lost 5 bases and the J gene lost 2 bases, with 13 bases spanning the gap. This CDR3 contains 14 residues. Looked up from germline, CDR1 is PRHDT and CDR2 is FYEKMQ (reference sequence). The CDR3 loop is CASSAGGTAYEQYF. CDR3 sequence (DNA): TGTGCCAGCAGCGCCGGGGGTACAGCCTACGAGCAGTACTTC.

The chain has TRBV11-3 and TRBJ2-2; 8 nucleotides line up with TRBD1. J lost 7 bases, V lost 5 bases, and 12 bases had no gene match. The CDR3 extends over 16 amino acids. CDR1 is SGHNT, CDR2 YENEEA, per germline. CDR3 protein: CASSHRGTGVLGELFF. DNA of the CDR3: TGTGCCAGCAGCCACCGCGGGACAGGAGTCCTCGGGGAGCTGTTTTTT. Full variable domain (rest looked up from reference TRBV11-3 and TRBJ2-2): EAGVVQSPRYKIIEKKQPVAFWCNPISGHNTLYWYLQNLGQGPELLIRYENEEAVDDSQLPKDRFSAERLKGVDSTLKIQPAELGDSAVYLCASSHRGTGVLGELFFGEGSRLTVL.

V usage is TRBV19 and J usage is TRBJ1-5; 10 bases align to TRBD1. The junction had 14 bases not matched to a gene; V was cut back by 5 bases and J by 7 bases. The CDR3 covers 17 residues. CDR1 and CDR2 (germline): LNHDA, SQIVND (reference sequence). The CDR3 protein is CASSRVPGQGNKQPQHF. The CDR3 nucleotides read TGTGCCAGTAGTCGGGTCCCGGGACAGGGGAACAAACAGCCCCAGCATTTT.

CDR3 sequence reads: CASSKGTGQGDQPQHF. Here the CDR3 DNA reads TGTGCCAGCAGCAAAGGAACGGGACAGGGGGATCAGCCCCAGCATTTT. The chain uses TRBV5-6 and TRBJ1-5, with TRBD1 identical over 11 bases. Germline CDR1 and CDR2: SGHDT and YYEEEE. Trimming cost V 4 bases and J 5 bases; bases outside gene matches: 8. The CDR3 is made up of 16 amino acids. Combining the CDR3 with reference TRBV5-6 and TRBJ1-5 gives the whole variable domain DAGVTQSPTHLIKTRGQQVTLRCSPKSGHDTVSWYQQALGQGPQFIFQYYEEEERQRGNFPDRFSGHQFPNYSSELNVNALLLGDSALYLCASSKGTGQGDQPQHFGDGTRLSIL.

This clone was counted a single time. The J gene is TRBJ2-7, the V gene TRBV6-6, with 9 bases aligning to TRBD1. The CDR3 runs 14 residues. Germline V gene sequence: CDR1 MNHNY, CDR2 SVGAGI (reference sequence). The V and J ends lost 2 bases and 7 bases, in that order; junction bases with no gene match: 6. The CDR3 spells CASSYADRGKEQYF. The CDR3 DNA reads TGTGCCAGCAGTTACGCGGACAGGGGAAAAGAGCAGTACTTC.

The genes are TRBV7-9 and TRBJ1-2; D might be TRBD1 (6 bases). V lost 1 base, J lost 5 bases, and 11 bases lay in between. The CDR3 extends over 14 amino acids. The V gene's germline CDR1 is SEHNR and CDR2 FQNEAQ (reference sequence). CDR3 in amino acids: CASSLGTDIYGYTF. CDR3 DNA sequence: TGTGCCAGCAGCTTAGGGACAGACATTTATGGCTACACCTTC.